This TCR beta chain was profiled in a study of blood T cells in healthy people across ages. Study results and caveats: While age rose, TCR beta diversity per million T cells dropped in a roughly linear way. Diversity figures based on one million T cells were deemed too low. Unsorted PBMCs prevented conclusive naive versus antigen-experienced comparison.

Regarding this clonotype: The target antigen is unknown.

Next came a second PCR, run for roughly 6 to 11 cycles, which used a sample-barcoded 5' primer along with a J-beta primer mix. TCRdb itself ran the 5' RACE reads through MiXCR, one entry per CDR3 protein. The sample includes fewer than 1 million distinct CDR3 sequences, around 43% of them seen just once. Per individual sample, total RNA of at least 5 micrograms was extracted. Germline V lookup: CDR1 MGHRA, CDR2 YSYEKL. After removal of 0 bases from V and 9 bases from J, the junction contained 8 bases not matched to a gene. The CDR3 has 16 amino acids. Sequenced sample: blood. This receptor was taken from a man aged 60-69 years in good health. The chain couples TRBV4-1 to TRBJ2-1; 10 bases match TRBD2. CDR3 nucleotides: TGCGCCAGCAGCCAAGAAGTTAGCGGGGGGCGGAGTGAGCAGTTCTTC. This codes for CASSQEVSGGRSEQFF.